Listed below are T cell receptor beta chains from one sample, sequenced in a study of shared clonotypes between healthy human individuals. The repertoire was sequenced with immunoSEQ multiplex PCR; TCRdb's copy has only in-frame clones and lacks some. The table lists roughly 2,500,000 clones, more than 85% of them singletons, with approximately 0.35% in the top ten. Sample: naive CD4+ T cells from PBMCs. These receptors all come from a man aged 18 to 29 in good health. Some clones in this sample may be carry-over from other donors' samples. Each CDR3 is given with its conserved first and last residue. Each record gives: CDR3 protein, V gene, J gene.

CASSPLESSYNEQFF	TRBV11-2	TRBJ2-1
CASRIGSLNTEAFF	TRBV5-4	TRBJ1-1
CASSLGGTSGRVYEQYF	TRBV5-4	TRBJ2-7
CASSVGQTVNYGYTF	TRBV9	TRBJ1-2
CASSTRSISYEQYF	TRBV27	-
CASSLPGLHTGELFF	TRBV6-5	TRBJ2-2
CASASEAGRRGNQPQHF	TRBV19	TRBJ1-5
CASSWVGQGSQPQHF	TRBV19	TRBJ1-5
CASSPTTSGSGKTQYF	TRBV5-6	TRBJ2-5
CASSGPQGAGEQFF	TRBV11-3	TRBJ2-1
CASSSDPGTGGNEQFF	TRBV18	TRBJ2-1
CASSYSLASSYEQYF	TRBV6-5	TRBJ2-7
CASSDAGLEAFF	TRBV6-1	TRBJ1-1
CASSLEGGNQPQHF	TRBV7-9	TRBJ1-5
CASSPGTGDPNNEQFF	TRBV4-2	TRBJ2-1
CASSPTSGRAPWYF	TRBV5-4	TRBJ2-3
CASSQDNTGELFF	TRBV4-3	TRBJ2-2
CASSFRSTGDTGELFF	TRBV7-6	TRBJ2-2
CASSEQKGLEAFF	TRBV7-3	TRBJ1-1
CASSLGAAGASTDTQYF	TRBV5-4	TRBJ2-3
CASSLAWRGSVNFNEQFF	TRBV7-8	TRBJ2-1
CASSFRSGTSGRGSYEQYF	TRBV7-2	TRBJ2-7
CASSTRQGWETQYF	TRBV9	TRBJ2-5
CASSLDRGAYEQYF	TRBV7-2	TRBJ2-7
CASNSYKRQAPWESPLHF	TRBV28	TRBJ1-6
CASSQGQGYGYTF	TRBV14	TRBJ1-2
CASSLDQAHEQFF	TRBV11-3	TRBJ2-1
CASSSGGGANVLTF	TRBV5-4	TRBJ2-6
CASSHGLAGTYEQYF	TRBV4-1	TRBJ2-7
CASSQDLWGAETQYF	TRBV4-2	TRBJ2-5
CASRNDRSTDTQYF	TRBV19	TRBJ2-3
CASSDGATGELFF	TRBV2	TRBJ2-2
CASRPTGLEQYF	TRBV2	TRBJ2-7
CASASVGEQFF	TRBV27	TRBJ2-1
CASTPLGGWGYEQYF	TRBV6-5	TRBJ2-7
CASTLRGPKASGELFF	TRBV7-2	TRBJ2-2
CASSIRLRGLSGNTIYF	TRBV19	TRBJ1-3
CASSLVYSGRSFGETQYF	TRBV7-8	TRBJ2-5